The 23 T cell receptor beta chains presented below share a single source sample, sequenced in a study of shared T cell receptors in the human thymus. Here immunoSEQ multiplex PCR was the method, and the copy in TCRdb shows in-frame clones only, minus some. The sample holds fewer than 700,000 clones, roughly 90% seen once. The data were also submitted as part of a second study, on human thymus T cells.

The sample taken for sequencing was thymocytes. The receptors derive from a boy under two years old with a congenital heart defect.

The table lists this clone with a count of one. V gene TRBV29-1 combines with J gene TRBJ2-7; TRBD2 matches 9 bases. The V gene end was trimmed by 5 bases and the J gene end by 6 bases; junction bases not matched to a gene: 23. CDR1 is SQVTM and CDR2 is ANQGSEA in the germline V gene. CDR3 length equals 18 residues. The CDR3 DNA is TGCAGCGTTAAAGTCAGGGAGGTAGCGGGAGCCCCCCCCCGCGAGCAGTACTTC. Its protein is CSVKVREVAGAPPREQYF.

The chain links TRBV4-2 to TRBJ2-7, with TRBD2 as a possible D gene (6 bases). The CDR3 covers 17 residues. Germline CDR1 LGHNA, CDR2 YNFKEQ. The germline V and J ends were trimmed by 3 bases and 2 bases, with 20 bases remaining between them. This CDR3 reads CASSHPRLGGATYEQYF. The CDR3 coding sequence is TGTGCCAGCAGCCACCCCCGGCTGGGGGGAGCTACCTACGAGCAGTACTTC.

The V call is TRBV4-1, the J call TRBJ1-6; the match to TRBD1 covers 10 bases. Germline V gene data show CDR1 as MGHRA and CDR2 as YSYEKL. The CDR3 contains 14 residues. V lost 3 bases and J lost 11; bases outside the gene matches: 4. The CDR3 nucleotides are TGCGCCAGCAGCCAGACAGGGGGCCCGGCACCCCTCCACTTT. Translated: CASSQTGGPAPLHF.

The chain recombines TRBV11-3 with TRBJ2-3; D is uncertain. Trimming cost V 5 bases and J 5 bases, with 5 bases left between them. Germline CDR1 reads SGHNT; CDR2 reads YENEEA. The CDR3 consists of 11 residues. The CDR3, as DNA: TGTGCCAGCAGCCCCGGAGATACGCAGTATTTT. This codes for CASSPGDTQYF. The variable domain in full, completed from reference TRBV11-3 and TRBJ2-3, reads EAGVVQSPRYKIIEKKQPVAFWCNPISGHNTLYWYLQNLGQGPELLIRYENEEAVDDSQLPKDRFSAERLKGVDSTLKIQPAELGDSAVYLCASSPGDTQYFGPGTRLTVL.

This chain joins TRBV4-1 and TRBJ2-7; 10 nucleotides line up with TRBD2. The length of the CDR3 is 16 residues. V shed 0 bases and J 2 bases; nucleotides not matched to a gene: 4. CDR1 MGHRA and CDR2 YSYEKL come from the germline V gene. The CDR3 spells CASSQDPLAGAYEQYF. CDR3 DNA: TGCGCCAGCAGCCAAGATCCCCTAGCGGGGGCCTACGAGCAGTACTTC.

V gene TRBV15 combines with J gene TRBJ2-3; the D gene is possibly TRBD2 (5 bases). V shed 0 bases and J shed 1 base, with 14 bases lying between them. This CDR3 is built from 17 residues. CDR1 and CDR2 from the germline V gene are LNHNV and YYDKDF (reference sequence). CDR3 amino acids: CATSRDPRRRGTDTQYF. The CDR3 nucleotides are TGTGCCACCAGCAGAGATCCGCGGCGGCGGGGCACAGATACGCAGTATTTT.

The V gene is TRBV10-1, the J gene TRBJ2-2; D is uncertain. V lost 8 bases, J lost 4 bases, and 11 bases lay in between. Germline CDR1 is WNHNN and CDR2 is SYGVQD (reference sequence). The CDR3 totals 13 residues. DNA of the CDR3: TGCGCCAGCGCGAGGTCGGTCACCGGGGAGCTGTTTTTT. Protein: CASARSVTGELFF.

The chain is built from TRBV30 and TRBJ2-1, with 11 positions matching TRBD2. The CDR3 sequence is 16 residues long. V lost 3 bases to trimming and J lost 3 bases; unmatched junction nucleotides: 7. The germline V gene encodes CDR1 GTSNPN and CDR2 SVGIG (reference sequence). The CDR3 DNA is TGTGCCTGGAGGGCGACTAGCGGGAACGTCTACAATGAGCAGTTCTTC. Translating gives CAWRATSGNVYNEQFF. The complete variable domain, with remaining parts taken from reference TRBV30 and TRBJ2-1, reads SQTIHQWPATLVQPVGSPLSLECTVEGTSNPNLYWYRQAAGRGLQLLFYSVGIGQISSEVPQNLSASRPQDRQFILSSKKLLLSDSGFYLCAWRATSGNVYNEQFFGPGTRLTVL.

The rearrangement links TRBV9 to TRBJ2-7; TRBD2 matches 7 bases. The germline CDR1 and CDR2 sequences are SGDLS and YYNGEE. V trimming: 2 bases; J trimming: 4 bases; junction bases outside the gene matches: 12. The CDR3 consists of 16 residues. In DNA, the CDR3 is TGTGCCAGCAGCGTGCGGGGGACTGGCTCCCGGTACGAGCAGTACTTC. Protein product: CASSVRGTGSRYEQYF.

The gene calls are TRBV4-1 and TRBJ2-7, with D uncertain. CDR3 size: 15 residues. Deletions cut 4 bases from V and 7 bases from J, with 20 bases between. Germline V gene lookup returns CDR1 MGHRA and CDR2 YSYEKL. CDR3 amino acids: CASSRRLTLSEEQYF. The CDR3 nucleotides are TGCGCCAGCAGCCGCAGACTCACCCTGTCCGAGGAGCAGTACTTC.

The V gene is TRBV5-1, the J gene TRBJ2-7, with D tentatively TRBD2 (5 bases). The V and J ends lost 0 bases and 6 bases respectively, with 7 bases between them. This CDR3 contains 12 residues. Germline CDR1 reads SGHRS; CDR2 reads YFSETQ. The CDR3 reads CASSLEGGEQYF. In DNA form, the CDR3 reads TGCGCCAGCAGCTTGGAAGGAGGCGAGCAGTACTTC.

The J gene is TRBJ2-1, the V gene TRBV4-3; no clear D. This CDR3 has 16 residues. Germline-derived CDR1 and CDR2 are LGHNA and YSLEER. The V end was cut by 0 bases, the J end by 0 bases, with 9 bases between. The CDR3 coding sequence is TGCGCCAGCAGCCAAGATGAGGTCATCTCCTACAATGAGCAGTTCTTC. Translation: CASSQDEVISYNEQFF.

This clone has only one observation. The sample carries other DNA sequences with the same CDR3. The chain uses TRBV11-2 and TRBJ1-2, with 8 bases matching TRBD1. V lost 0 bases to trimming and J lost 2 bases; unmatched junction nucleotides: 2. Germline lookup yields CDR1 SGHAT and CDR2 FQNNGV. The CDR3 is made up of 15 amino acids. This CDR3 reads CASSLEDRANYGYTF. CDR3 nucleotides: TGTGCCAGCAGCTTAGAGGACAGGGCAAACTATGGCTACACCTTC. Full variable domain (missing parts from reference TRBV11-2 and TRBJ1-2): EAGVAQSPRYKIIEKRQSVAFWCNPISGHATLYWYQQILGQGPKLLIQFQNNGVVDDSQLPKDRFSAERLKGVDSTLKIQPAKLEDSAVYLCASSLEDRANYGYTFGSGTRLTVV.

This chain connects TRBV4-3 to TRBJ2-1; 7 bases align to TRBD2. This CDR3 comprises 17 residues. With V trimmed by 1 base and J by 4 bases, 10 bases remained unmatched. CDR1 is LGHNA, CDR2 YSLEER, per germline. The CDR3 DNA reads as TGCGCCAGCAGCCAAGCCCCCCCTAGCGGAGAGTACAATGAGCAGTTCTTC. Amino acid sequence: CASSQAPPSGEYNEQFF.

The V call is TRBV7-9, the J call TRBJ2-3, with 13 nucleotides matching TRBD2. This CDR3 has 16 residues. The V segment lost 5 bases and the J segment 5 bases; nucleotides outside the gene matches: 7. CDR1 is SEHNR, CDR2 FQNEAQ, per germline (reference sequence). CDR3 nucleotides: TGTGCCAGCAGCGGTGGGACTAGCGGGATGGGAGATACGCAGTATTTT. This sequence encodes CASSGGTSGMGDTQYF.

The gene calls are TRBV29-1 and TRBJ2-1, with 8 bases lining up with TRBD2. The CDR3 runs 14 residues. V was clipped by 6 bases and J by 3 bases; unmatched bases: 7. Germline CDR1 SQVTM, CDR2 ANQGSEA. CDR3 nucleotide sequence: TGCAGCGTCGCCGGGACTAGTAACTACAATGAGCAGTTCTTC. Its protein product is CSVAGTSNYNEQFF.

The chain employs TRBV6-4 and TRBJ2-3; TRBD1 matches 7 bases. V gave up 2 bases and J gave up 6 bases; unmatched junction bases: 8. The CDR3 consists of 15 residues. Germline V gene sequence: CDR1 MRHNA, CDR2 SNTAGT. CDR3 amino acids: CASSDRGQGSDTQYF. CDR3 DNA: TGTGCCAGCAGTGACAGGGGGCAGGGGTCGGATACGCAGTATTTT.

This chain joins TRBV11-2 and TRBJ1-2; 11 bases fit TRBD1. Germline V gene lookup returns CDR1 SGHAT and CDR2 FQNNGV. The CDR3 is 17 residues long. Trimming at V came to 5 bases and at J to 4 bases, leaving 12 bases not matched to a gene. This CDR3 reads CASSPRTGGYLGYGYTF. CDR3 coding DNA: TGTGCCAGCAGCCCTAGGACAGGGGGCTATCTCGGCTATGGCTACACCTTC.

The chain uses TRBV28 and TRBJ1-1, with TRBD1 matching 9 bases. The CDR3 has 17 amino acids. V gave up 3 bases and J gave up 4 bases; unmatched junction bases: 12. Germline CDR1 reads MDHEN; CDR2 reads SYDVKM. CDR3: CASSFKGQGLWGTEAFF. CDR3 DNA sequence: TGTGCCAGCAGTTTCAAGGGACAGGGCCTGTGGGGCACTGAAGCTTTCTTT.

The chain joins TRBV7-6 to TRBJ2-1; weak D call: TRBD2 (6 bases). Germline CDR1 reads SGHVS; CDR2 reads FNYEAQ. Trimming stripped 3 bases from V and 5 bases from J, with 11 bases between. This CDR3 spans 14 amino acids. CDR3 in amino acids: CASSFSGSHNEQFF. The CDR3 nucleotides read TGTGCCAGCAGCTTCTCCGGGAGCCACAATGAGCAGTTCTTC.

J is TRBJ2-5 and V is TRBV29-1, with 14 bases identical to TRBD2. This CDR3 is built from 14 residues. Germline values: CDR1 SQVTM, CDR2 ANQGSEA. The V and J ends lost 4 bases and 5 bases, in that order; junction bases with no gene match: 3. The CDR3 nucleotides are TGCAGCGTTGCGGGACTAGCGGGAGTTGAGACCCAGTACTTC. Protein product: CSVAGLAGVETQYF. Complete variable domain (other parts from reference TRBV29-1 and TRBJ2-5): SAVISQKPSRDICQRGTSLTIQCQVDSQVTMMFWYRQQPGQSLTLIATANQGSEATYESGFVIDKFPISRPNLTFSTLTVSNMSPEDSSIYLCSVAGLAGVETQYFGPGTRLLVL.

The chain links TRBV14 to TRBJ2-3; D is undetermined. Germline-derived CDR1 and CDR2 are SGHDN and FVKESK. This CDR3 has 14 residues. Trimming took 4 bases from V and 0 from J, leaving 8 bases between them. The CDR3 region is CASSLAPSTDTQYF. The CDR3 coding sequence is TGTGCCAGCAGCCTGGCACCTAGCACAGATACGCAGTATTTT.

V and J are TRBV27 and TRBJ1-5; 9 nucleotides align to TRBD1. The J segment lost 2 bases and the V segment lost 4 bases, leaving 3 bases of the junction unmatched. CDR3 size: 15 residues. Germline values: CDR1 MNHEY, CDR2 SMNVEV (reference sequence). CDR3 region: CASSSQGAGNQPQHF. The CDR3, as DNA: TGTGCCAGCAGTTCACAGGGGGCTGGCAATCAGCCCCAGCATTTT.